This T cell receptor beta chain came from a study of T cells in Graves' hyperthyroidism and ophthalmopathy. Study-wide findings and caveats: A model of 13 V-J features distinguished ophthalmopathy from stable hyperthyroidism.

Note on this clonotype: Its specificity is not known.

Authors of the study amplified TCR beta CDR3 regions from RNA transcripts. Researchers ran a first-round RT-PCR on the TCR CDR3 using the HTBI primer set. TCRdb recomputed calls from the multiplex PCR reads with MiXCR, one row per CDR3 protein. Here the sample spans approximately 520,000 distinct CDR3 sequences, roughly 20% being singletons. Diagnostic assessment was based on clinical symptoms, serum thyroxine and TRAb, thyroid ultrasound and orbital computed tomography. This CDR3 has 16 amino acids. CDR1 and CDR2 (germline): DFQATT, SNEGSKA (reference sequence). V trimming: 3 bases; J trimming: 7 bases; junction bases outside the gene matches: 10.

The sample consisted of blood. The sequence was obtained from a man aged 18-30 years with Graves' hyperthyroidism. The V call is TRBV20-1, the J call TRBJ2-2, with 11 bases matching TRBD2. The CDR3 DNA follows: TGCAGTGCTAGTAGGGCTAGCGGGAGGATTATCGGGGAGCTGTTTTTT. Protein product: CSASRASGRIIGELFF.